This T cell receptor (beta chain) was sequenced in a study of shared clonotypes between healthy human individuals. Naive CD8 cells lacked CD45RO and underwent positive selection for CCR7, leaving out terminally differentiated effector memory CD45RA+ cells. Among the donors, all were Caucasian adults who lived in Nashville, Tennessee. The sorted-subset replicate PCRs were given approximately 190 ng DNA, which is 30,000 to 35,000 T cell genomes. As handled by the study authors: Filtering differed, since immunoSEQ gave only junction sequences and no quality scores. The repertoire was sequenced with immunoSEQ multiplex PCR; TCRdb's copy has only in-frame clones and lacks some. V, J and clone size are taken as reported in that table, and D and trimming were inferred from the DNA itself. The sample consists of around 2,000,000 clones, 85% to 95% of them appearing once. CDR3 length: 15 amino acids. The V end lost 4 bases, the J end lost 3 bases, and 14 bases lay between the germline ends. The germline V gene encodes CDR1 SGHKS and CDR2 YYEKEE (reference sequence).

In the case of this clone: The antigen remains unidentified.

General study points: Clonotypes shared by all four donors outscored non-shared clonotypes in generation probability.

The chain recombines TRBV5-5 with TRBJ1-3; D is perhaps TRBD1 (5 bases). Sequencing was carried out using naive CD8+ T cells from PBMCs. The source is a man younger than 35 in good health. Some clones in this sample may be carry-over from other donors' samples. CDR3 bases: TGTGCCAGCAGCATCATCTTGGGGGATGGAAACACCATATATTTT. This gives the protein CASSIILGDGNTIYF.